There are many counts of the clone carrying this T cell receptor beta chain. Antigen specificity is unknown. This specimen comes from a study of T-cell memory formation after mild COVID-19. Across the study: Largely donor-specific sequence clusters came from two donors. Whole-study results and caveats: Pre-infection memory carried some responding clones, suggesting that cross-reactive memory joined. The second-wave clones peaking on day 37 were not confirmed as SARS-CoV-2-specific. Contracting clones from day 15 to 85 showed balanced CD4/CD8; later expanders favored CD4+.

Germline assignment: CDR1 KGHSH and CDR2 LQKENI. This CDR3 region has 15 residues. V dropped 6 bases and J dropped 2; count of bases not matched to a gene: 6. TCRdb re-called the 5' RACE reads through MiXCR, storing one row per CDR3 protein. The sample consists of 350,000 to 500,000 distinct CDR3 sequences, 20% of them appearing once. The chain couples TRBV18 to TRBJ2-1; TRBD1 matches at 8 bases. The sequencing sample was made of PBMCs or a T cell subset sorted from them (not recorded which). The clonotype originates from an adult woman who had mild COVID-19 (a few samples of this study predate the infection). Cell type and time point are not known. CDR3 coding DNA: TGTGCCAGCTCGTCCGACAGGGGTGCCTACAATGAGCAGTTCTTC. The encoded protein is CASSSDRGAYNEQFF.